One TCR beta chain is described in this entry. MiXCR was run by TCRdb on the RT-PCR reads, yielding one entry per CDR3 protein. The sample lists about 680,000 distinct CDR3 sequences; approximately 15% were seen once. In germline, CDR1 is MNHEY, CDR2 SVGAGI. The CDR3 has 15 amino acids. V lost 5 bases, J lost 5 bases, and 18 bases lay in between. Sequencing was performed on memory CD4+ T cells from blood. This clonotype originated in a female donor in good health, serving as a healthy control. The chain uses TRBV6-5 and TRBJ1-1; maybe TRBD1 (6 bases). The CDR3 loop reads CASSRTAWEGTEAFF. CDR3 in DNA: TGTGCCAGCAGTAGGACAGCCTGGGAGGGAACTGAAGCTTTCTTT.